What follows is one TCR beta chain and its context. What it binds is unknown. TCRdb reanalysed the reads using MiXCR and keeps one entry per CDR3 protein. Among roughly 90,000 distinct CDR3 sequences listed, roughly 25% were seen once. This record belongs to a study of T cell repertoires in cytomegalovirus infection. Study background: Carrying CMV and the relevant HLA type showed in public TCR beta signatures.

Findings and caveats of the study: Accumulated public TCR beta family frequency recognized individuals carrying CMV together with the relevant HLA. CMV-specific TCR beta clonotypes restricted by HLA-C were the ones dominating the ex vivo response.

This CDR3 has 12 amino acids. The germline V gene has CDR1 SEHNR and CDR2 FQNEAQ (reference sequence). V gave up 2 bases and J gave up 4 bases, with 6 bases separating them. The sample in question was CD8+ T cells from cultured PBMCs, obtained from culture after CMV antigen stimulation. The chain carries TRBV7-9 and TRBJ2-7; D uncertain. The receptor comes from a human donor in good health (CMV status not recorded). Some clones in this sample may be carry-over from other donors' samples. CDR3 region: CASSLHEYEQYF. The DNA of the CDR3 is TGTGCCAGCAGCTTACATGAGTACGAGCAGTACTTC.